This TCR beta chain was captured in a study of T cells after yellow fever vaccination. Turning to the study itself: Researchers used SMART-Seq v4 Ultra Low Input to prepare fractions that had low cell numbers.

The germline V gene has CDR1 MNHEY and CDR2 SVGAGI. The CDR3 is 15 amino acids. The V segment lost 0 bases and the J segment 5 bases; nucleotides outside the gene matches: 6. A universal primer site and UMIs were added as TCR cDNA was made by 5'RACE template switching. One entry per CDR3 protein, called by TCRdb with MiXCR from the 5' RACE reads. Of about 74,000 distinct CDR3 sequences listed, 7.1% are singletons. The chain employs TRBV6-5 and TRBJ2-7; 8 nucleotides align to TRBD2. The sample was CD8+ T cells sorted from PBMCs, taken less than 6 days after the first yellow fever vaccination. The receptor's source is a man aged 18-30 years who received the YFV17D yellow fever vaccine. The CDR3 DNA is TGTGCCAGCAGTTACTCGATTCAAGCGGGGGACGAGCAGTACTTC. Its protein is CASSYSIQAGDEQYF.